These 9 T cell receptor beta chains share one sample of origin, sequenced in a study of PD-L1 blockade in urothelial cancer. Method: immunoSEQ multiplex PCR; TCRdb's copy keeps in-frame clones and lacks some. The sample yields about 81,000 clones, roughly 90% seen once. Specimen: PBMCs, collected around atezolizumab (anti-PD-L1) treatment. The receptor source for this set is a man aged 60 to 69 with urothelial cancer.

The CDR3 coding sequence is TGTGCCAGTAGTATTCTAGCGGGGGGAACAGATACGCAGTATTTT. As protein: CASSILAGGTDTQYF. The J gene is TRBJ2-3, the V gene TRBV19; 11 positions match TRBD2. Per germline, CDR1 LNHDA and CDR2 SQIVND (reference sequence). The CDR3 extends over 15 amino acids. V was clipped by 3 bases and J by 3 bases; unmatched bases: 2.

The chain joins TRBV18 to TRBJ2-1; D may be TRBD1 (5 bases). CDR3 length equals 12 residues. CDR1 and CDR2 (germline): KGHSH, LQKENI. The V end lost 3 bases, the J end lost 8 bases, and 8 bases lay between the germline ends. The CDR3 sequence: CASSPQGDEQFF. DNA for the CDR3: TGTGCCAGCTCACCCCAGGGCGATGAGCAGTTCTTC. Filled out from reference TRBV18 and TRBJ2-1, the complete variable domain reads NAGVMQNPRHLVRRRGQEARLRCSPMKGHSHVYWYRQLPEEGLKFMVYLQKENIIDESGMPKERFSAEFPKEGPSILRIQQVVRGDSAAYFCASSPQGDEQFFGPGTRLTVL.

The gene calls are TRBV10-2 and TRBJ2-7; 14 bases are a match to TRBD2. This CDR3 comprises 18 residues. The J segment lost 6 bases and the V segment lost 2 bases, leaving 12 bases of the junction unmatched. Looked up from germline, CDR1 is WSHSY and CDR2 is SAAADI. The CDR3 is CASSEGGLAGAGRREQYF. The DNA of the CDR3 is TGCGCCAGCAGTGAGGGGGGACTAGCGGGGGCTGGGCGGCGCGAGCAGTACTTC.

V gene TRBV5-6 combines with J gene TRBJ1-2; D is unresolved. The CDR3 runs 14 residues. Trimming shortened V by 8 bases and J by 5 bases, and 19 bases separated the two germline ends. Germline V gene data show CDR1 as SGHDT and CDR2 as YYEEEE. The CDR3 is CASSIRTGEYGYTF. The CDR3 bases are TGTGCCAGTTCAATCCGGACCGGGGAGTATGGCTACACCTTC.

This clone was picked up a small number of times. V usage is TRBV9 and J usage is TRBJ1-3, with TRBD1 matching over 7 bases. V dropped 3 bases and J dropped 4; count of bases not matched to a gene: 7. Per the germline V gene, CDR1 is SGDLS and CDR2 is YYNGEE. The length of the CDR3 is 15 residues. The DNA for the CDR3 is TGTGCCAGCAGCGGGCAGGGGGTGGAAGGAAACACCATATATTTT. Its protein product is CASSGQGVEGNTIYF.

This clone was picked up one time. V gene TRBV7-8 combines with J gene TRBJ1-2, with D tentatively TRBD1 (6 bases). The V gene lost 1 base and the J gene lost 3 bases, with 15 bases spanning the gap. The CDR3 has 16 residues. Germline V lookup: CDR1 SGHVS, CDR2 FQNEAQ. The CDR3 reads CASSLGGWGQDYGYTF. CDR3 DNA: TGTGCCAGCAGCTTAGGGGGTTGGGGGCAGGACTATGGCTACACCTTC.

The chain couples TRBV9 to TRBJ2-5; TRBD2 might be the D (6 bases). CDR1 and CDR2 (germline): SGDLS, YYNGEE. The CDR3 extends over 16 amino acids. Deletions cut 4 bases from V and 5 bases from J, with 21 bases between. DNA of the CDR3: TGTGCCAGCAGCCTCACCGGGTACGGGAGAGGGGAGACCCAGTACTTC. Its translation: CASSLTGYGRGETQYF.

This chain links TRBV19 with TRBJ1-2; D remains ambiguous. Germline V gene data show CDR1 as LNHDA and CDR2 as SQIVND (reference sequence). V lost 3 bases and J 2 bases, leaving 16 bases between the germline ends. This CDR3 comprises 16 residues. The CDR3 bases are TGTGCCAGTAGTATCGGAGGCGTCACCCGAAACTATGGCTACACCTTC. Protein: CASSIGGVTRNYGYTF.

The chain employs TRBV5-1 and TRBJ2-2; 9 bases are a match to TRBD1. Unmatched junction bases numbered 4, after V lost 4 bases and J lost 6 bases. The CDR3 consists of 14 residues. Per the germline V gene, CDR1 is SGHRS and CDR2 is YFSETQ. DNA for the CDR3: TGCGCCAGCAGCGCACAGGGGGCTGCCGGGGAGCTGTTTTTT. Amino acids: CASSAQGAAGELFF.